This T cell receptor (beta chain) was identified during a study of T cell repertoires in cytomegalovirus infection. On the study more broadly: Matching HLA type, along with CMV infection, was indicated by public TCR beta signatures.

TCRdb ran MiXCR on the reads and lists one entry per CDR3 protein. The table records approximately 73,000 distinct CDR3 sequences, approximately 40% of them present only once. Notes on this clonotype: Its antigen remains unknown.

The source is a human donor in good health (CMV status not recorded). Some clones in this sample may be carry-over from other donors' samples. The sequences come from CD8+ T cells from cultured PBMCs, collected from culture after CMV antigen stimulation.

The CDR3 loop is CASSLDGYTDTQYF. Here the CDR3 DNA reads TGTGCCAGCAGCTTAGACGGGTACACAGATACGCAGTATTTT. V and J are TRBV7-2 and TRBJ2-3; D is ambiguous. There are 14 residues in the CDR3. V dropped 1 base and J dropped 2 bases, with 7 bases sitting between them. The germline CDR1 and CDR2 sequences are SGHTA and FQGNSA. The full variable domain, with the rest looked up from reference TRBV7-2 and TRBJ2-3, is GAGVSQSPSNKVTEKGKDVELRCDPISGHTALYWYRQSLGQGLEFLIYFQGNSAPDKSGLPSDRFSAERTGGSVSTLTIQRTQQEDSAVYLCASSLDGYTDTQYFGPGTRLTVL.